This note documents a single T cell receptor beta chain sequence. What it binds is unknown. The donors (healthy individuals) were bone marrow donors. Researchers ran the PCR with 60 Vbeta and 13 Jbeta primers. Per the original data handling: Around 11 million shared chains were among the approximately 76 million unique TCR beta chains that a later analysis counted. The protocol was immunoSEQ multiplex PCR, while the TCRdb copy is restricted to in-frame clones and leaves out a portion. V and J calls and clone size follow that table, whereas D and trimming were derived from the DNA. This sample carries about 130,000 clones, more than 80% of them seen once, and the ten largest clones take under 7%. This specimen comes from a study of cytomegalovirus exposure and HLA in healthy donors. General study findings and limits: Highest at DRB1 and lowest at HLA-C, TCR association rates differed among HLA loci in a later analysis. Highly shared variants forming one cluster were likely a sequencing artifact.

The V gene's germline CDR1 is MDHEN and CDR2 SYDVKM. This CDR3 region has 18 residues. With 10 bases removed from V and 6 bases from J, the gap between germline ends came to 31 bases. This chain uses TRBV28 with TRBJ2-1; the D gene is possibly TRBD2 (6 bases). The sequenced material came from PBMCs. The TCR originated in a woman under 40 in good health and CMV-seropositive. CDR3 DNA: TGTGCCACCCTTCCACCGGGACTCCTCCCTCGGGGTGGCAATGAGCAGTTCTTC. This translates into CATLPPGLLPRGGNEQFF. The whole variable domain, filled in from reference TRBV28 and TRBJ2-1, reads DVKVTQSSRYLVKRTGEKVFLECVQDMDHENMFWYRQDPGLGLRLIYFSYDVKMKEKGDIPEGYSVSREKKERFSLILESASTNQTSMYLCATLPPGLLPRGGNEQFFGPGTRLTVL.